The present T cell receptor beta chain was sequenced within a study of response to subunit inactivated influenza vaccine. Study results and limitations: After each seasonal influenza vaccination, few new T cells are recruited, the authors suggested.

Germline assignment: CDR1 SEHNR and CDR2 FQNEAQ (reference sequence). CDR3 length: 16 residues. After removal of 2 bases from V and 7 bases from J, the junction contained 10 bases not matched to a gene. On this clonotype itself: As yet, its antigen is unknown.

TCRdb independently ran MiXCR on the RT-PCR reads; one entry per CDR3 protein. The sample includes around 540,000 distinct CDR3 sequences, 12% of them seen just once. This clonotype was obtained from a man aged 45-60 years who received an inactivated influenza vaccine. The sample was PBMCs from blood, taken on the day of vaccination. V is TRBV7-9 and J is TRBJ2-7, with TRBD1 matching 11 bases. The CDR3 region has the DNA TGTGCCAGCAGCTTAAATTCCGGACAGGGGGCGCGAGAGCAGTACTTC. Its translation is CASSLNSGQGAREQYF.